Following are 18 T cell receptor beta chains from one sample sequenced in a study of blood T cell repertoires in COVID-19. TCRdb's table, derived via immunoSEQ multiplex PCR, lists solely in-frame clones and lacks some. Of about 160,000 clones in the sample, approximately 77% were seen once. Sequenced: peripheral blood. The receptors were sampled from a woman at least 80 years old with active or convalescent COVID-19.

The rearrangement joins TRBV13 to TRBJ1-6; 7 bases match TRBD1. The germline V gene encodes CDR1 PRHDT and CDR2 FYEKMQ (reference sequence). Germline trimming cut 5 bases from V and 6 bases from J; bases unmatched to any gene: 10. The CDR3 consists of 16 residues. DNA for the CDR3: TGTGCCAGCAGCCGGAAACCACAGGGGTTTAATTCACCCCTCCACTTT. Translating it yields CASSRKPQGFNSPLHF.

The chain employs TRBV5-6 and TRBJ2-5; perhaps TRBD1 as D (6 bases). The V end was cut by 1 base, the J end by 5 bases, with 15 bases between. From germline, CDR1 is SGHDT and CDR2 YYEEEE. The length of the CDR3 is 15 residues. CDR3 bases: TGTGCCAGCAGCTTGTTTTCAGGGGACACCGAGACCCAGTACTTC. This translates into CASSLFSGDTETQYF.

A word on this clone: Distinct nucleotide sequences in the sample also encode this CDR3. The chain has TRBV9 and TRBJ2-7, with D maybe TRBD2 (5 bases). The CDR3 sequence is 14 residues long. The germline CDR1 and CDR2 sequences are SGDLS and YYNGEE. V lost 0 bases to trimming and J lost 1 base, with 8 bases between them. The CDR3 region is CASSVGLASYEQYF. CDR3 DNA: TGTGCCAGCAGCGTAGGCCTAGCTTCCTACGAGCAGTACTTC.

The chain has TRBV28 and TRBJ1-2, with 7 bases fitting TRBD1. V dropped 4 bases and J dropped 0; count of bases not matched to a gene: 8. CDR3 length: 16 amino acids. Germline CDR1 reads MDHEN; CDR2 reads SYDVKM. The CDR3 coding sequence is TGTGCCAGCAGTTACGAACTAGGGACAGCTAACTATGGCTACACCTTC. Protein: CASSYELGTANYGYTF.

This clone has more than one count but fewer than ten. This rearrangement joins TRBV28 to TRBJ1-5; a weak D match, TRBD1 (5 bases). Germline values: CDR1 MDHEN, CDR2 SYDVKM. V was pared by 6 bases and J by 0 bases, with 9 bases between. This CDR3 region has 14 residues. CDR3 coding DNA: TGTGCCAGCAGGATGGGGCTTAGCAATCAGCCCCAGCATTTT. It translates to CASRMGLSNQPQHF.

This clone was observed once. V and J are TRBV4-1 and TRBJ2-1, with TRBD2 identical over 9 bases. Per the germline V gene, CDR1 is MGHRA and CDR2 is YSYEKL. The CDR3 totals 15 residues. V lost 0 bases to trimming and J lost 8 bases; unmatched junction nucleotides: 5. CDR3 DNA: TGCGCCAGCAGCCAAGACGCGGGAGGGCCGTATGAGCAGTTCTTC. This codes for CASSQDAGGPYEQFF.

The V gene is TRBV7-3, the J gene TRBJ1-2; 7 nucleotides align to TRBD1. This CDR3 has 14 amino acids. Germline V lookup: CDR1 SGHTA, CDR2 FQGTGA. V was pared by 5 bases and J by 3 bases, with 6 bases of the junction left unmatched. Written as DNA, the CDR3 is TGTGCCAGCAGCCAAGGGACAGCAGACTATGGCTACACCTTC. Residues: CASSQGTADYGYTF.

The J gene is TRBJ2-1, the V gene TRBV28; 11 bases line up with TRBD2. The CDR3 is 17 amino acids. V lost 8 bases, J lost 2 bases, and 11 bases stayed unmatched. The germline V gene has CDR1 MDHEN and CDR2 SYDVKM. The CDR3 region is CASPQRLAGTTYNEQFF. The CDR3 DNA sequence: TGTGCCAGCCCGCAAAGACTAGCGGGAACCACCTACAATGAGCAGTTCTTC.

The chain has TRBV14 and TRBJ1-4; 7 bases line up with TRBD1. Germline V CDR1 and CDR2: SGHDN, FVKESK. The length of the CDR3 is 19 residues. J lost 7 bases, V lost 1 base, and 18 bases had no gene match. The CDR3: CASSQALGTEPRLSEKLFF. In DNA form, the CDR3 reads TGTGCCAGCAGCCAAGCCCTCGGGACAGAGCCAAGGTTAAGTGAAAAACTGTTTTTT. The full variable domain, in which reference TRBV14 and TRBJ1-4 provide the parts outside the CDR3, is EAGVTQFPSHSVIEKGQTVTLRCDPISGHDNLYWYRRVMGKEIKFLLHFVKESKQDESGMPNNRFLAERTGGTYSTLKVQPAELEDSGVYFCASSQALGTEPRLSEKLFFGSGTQLSVL.

This chain joins TRBV5-1 and TRBJ1-1, with D unresolved. The CDR3 totals 15 residues. Germline V gene sequence: CDR1 SGHRS, CDR2 YFSETQ. The V end lost 1 base, the J end lost 1 base, and 11 bases lay between the germline ends. The CDR3 spells CASSLMSPTNTEAFF. CDR3 sequence (DNA): TGCGCCAGCAGCTTGATGTCACCTACGAACACTGAAGCTTTCTTT.

The CDR3 reads CASSPQTVYEQYF. The CDR3 DNA reads TGTGCCAGCAGCCCTCAGACAGTCTACGAGCAGTACTTC. The chain combines TRBV28 with TRBJ2-7; TRBD1 might be the D (5 bases). This CDR3 is 13 amino acids long. The V and J ends lost 6 bases and 3 bases respectively, with 12 bases between them. The V gene's germline CDR1 is MDHEN and CDR2 SYDVKM.

The CDR3 DNA follows: TGTGCCAGCAGCTCTAGCTTAACCTACTCCTACGAGCAGTACTTC. It specifies CASSSSLTYSYEQYF. The V call is TRBV6-5, the J call TRBJ2-7, with D perhaps matching TRBD2 (5 bases). The V end lost 6 bases, the J end lost 0 bases, and 15 bases lay between the germline ends. Germline assignment: CDR1 MNHEY and CDR2 SVGAGI. This CDR3 is built from 15 residues.

The J gene is TRBJ2-1, the V gene TRBV4-1, with D tentatively TRBD2 (5 bases). Between the trimmed V and J ends, which lost 7 bases and 7 bases, there was a span of 20 bases. Germline-derived CDR1 and CDR2 are MGHRA and YSYEKL. CDR3 size: 15 residues. For the CDR3, the DNA is TGCGCCAGCACCCTCCGGAGAGGGAGCGGAAATGAGCAGTTCTTC. This translates into CASTLRRGSGNEQFF.

The gene calls are TRBV7-9 and TRBJ1-2; 7 positions agree with TRBD1. J was trimmed by 4 bases and V by 8 bases; bases with no gene match: 13. This CDR3 spans 15 amino acids. Germline CDR1 and CDR2: SEHNR and FQNEAQ (reference sequence). CDR3 coding DNA: TGTGCCAGCGGCCAAAGAGACAGGGAAGCCTATGGCTACACCTTC. Translated, it gives CASGQRDREAYGYTF.

The J gene is TRBJ2-3, the V gene TRBV7-2; 11 bases are a match to TRBD2. After removal of 6 bases from V and 5 bases from J, the junction contained 7 bases not matched to a gene. The CDR3 consists of 15 residues. CDR1 and CDR2 (germline): SGHTA, FQGNSA. The CDR3 sequence: CASSLTSGSLDTQYF. The CDR3 DNA is TGTGCCAGCAGTCTTACTAGCGGGAGTTTAGATACGCAGTATTTT.

V gene TRBV5-1 combines with J gene TRBJ2-5; a weak D match, TRBD1 (5 bases). Trimming pared 2 bases from V and 0 bases from J, leaving 11 bases between. The CDR3 is 15 amino acids. CDR1 and CDR2 (germline): SGHRS, YFSETQ. CDR3 in DNA: TGCGCCAGCAGCTTAGGCAGGGCCTACCAAGAGACCCAGTACTTC. It yields the protein CASSLGRAYQETQYF.

Note on this clone: The sample holds other DNA sequences that translate to the same CDR3. This rearrangement joins TRBV29-1 to TRBJ1-1; possible D gene TRBD1, 5 bases. CDR1 and CDR2 from the germline V gene are SQVTM and ANQGSEA. The CDR3 is 12 amino acids. V was cut by 5 bases and J by 1 base, with 8 bases left in between. The CDR3 is CSVLTGNTEAFF. DNA for the CDR3: TGCAGCGTTTTAACAGGGAACACTGAAGCTTTCTTT.

This sequence joins TRBV5-5 and TRBJ1-2; the match to TRBD1 covers 7 bases. The germline CDR1 and CDR2 sequences are SGHKS and YYEKEE (reference sequence). Losses at the gene ends were 4 bases for V and 2 bases for J; bases not matched to a gene: 2. The CDR3 totals 13 residues. Here the CDR3 reads CASSPDRNYGYTF. The CDR3 DNA sequence: TGTGCCAGCAGCCCGGACAGGAACTATGGCTACACCTTC.